These T cell receptor beta chains were read from a single sample in a study. TCRdb redid the calling of the 5' RACE reads with MiXCR, one entry per CDR3 protein. Found here are about 7,000 distinct CDR3 sequences, around 66% of them singletons; the top ten hold around 4.3%. Specimen: tumor-infiltrating Tregs sorted from the breast tumor. Receptors were obtained from a female donor with breast cancer. The CDR3 runs from the conserved cysteine through the conserved F or W. Each record gives: V gene, D gene, J gene, clone size, CDR3 DNA, CDR3 protein. The D gene is left open where the match is weak. Rows give clone size only sometimes, using once, few, many, or a class for an expanded clone.

TRBV7-3	TRBD2	TRBJ2-3	-	TGTGCCAGCAGCCCGCAAAGCGGGGGGGCCTATTATACGCAGTATTTT	CASSPQSGGAYYTQYF
TRBV20-1	TRBD2	TRBJ2-5	-	TGCAGTGCTAGCTCTCCTTTTGGCGGGGGGCAAGAGACCCAGTACTTC	CSASSPFGGGQETQYF
TRBV20-1	-	TRBJ2-1	-	TGCAGTGCCCAGGACTTAAGCTCCTACAATGAGCAGTTCTTC	CSAQDLSSYNEQFF
TRBV20-1	-	TRBJ2-6	few	TGCAGTGCTAGAGTCCACCAACCGGGAGTTGGGGCCAACGTCCTGACTTTC	CSARVHQPGVGANVLTF
TRBV20-1	TRBD2	TRBJ2-7	-	TGCAGTGCTCCCCTGACTAGCGCCGGCGGGGAGCAGTACTTC	CSAPLTSAGGEQYF
TRBV15	-	TRBJ2-7	few	TGTGCCACCAGCAACGGGGCCGAGCAGTACTTC	CATSNGAEQYF
TRBV5-6	-	TRBJ2-1	-	TGTGCCAGCAGCTTTTTCGAGGGAGCTTACAATGAGCAGTTCTTC	CASSFFEGAYNEQFF
TRBV5-5	TRBD1	TRBJ2-5	-	TGTGCCAGCAGCCCAGGCCAGACAGGGGAAGAGACCCAGTACTTC	CASSPGQTGEETQYF
TRBV20-1	TRBD2	TRBJ2-1	-	TGCAGTGCTGCTAGCGGGAGCTTCTACAATGAGCAGTTCTTC	CSAASGSFYNEQFF
TRBV5-1	TRBD1	TRBJ2-5	-	TGCGCCAGCAGCCAGAAGCACAGGGGAGAGACCCAGTACTTC	CASSQKHRGETQYF
TRBV29-1	-	TRBJ2-3	-	TGCAGCGTTGATGAAAGTGCAGATACGCAGTATTTT	CSVDESADTQYF
TRBV20-1	-	TRBJ1-1	-	TGCAGTGCTAGATCCGTGGGCGGGGCTGAAGCTTTCTTT	CSARSVGGAEAFF
TRBV3-1	-	TRBJ1-2	-	TGTGCCAGCAGTCCCACCATGGACAGTGACTATGGCTACACCTTC	CASSPTMDSDYGYTF
TRBV5-1	-	TRBJ2-1	-	TGCGCCAGCAGCTTGGGGGGGCTCAATGAGCAGTTCTTC	CASSLGGLNEQFF
TRBV12-3/TRBV12-4	TRBD1	TRBJ1-5	-	TGTGCCAGCAGTTTAGTTCGGGACAGGGTTCAGCCCCAGCATTTT	CASSLVRDRVQPQHF
TRBV6-6	-	TRBJ2-5	-	TGTGCCAGCTGTGACAGAGGGGAGACCCAGTACTTC	CASCDRGETQYF
TRBV7-2	TRBD1	TRBJ1-5	once	TGTGCCAGCAGCCGCGAGAACGGACAGGCCCAGCCCCAGCATTTT	CASSRENGQAQPQHF
TRBV6-5	-	TRBJ1-5	-	TGTGCCAGCAGTTACTCGATGAGGGGGGGCCAGCCCCAGCATTTT	CASSYSMRGGQPQHF
TRBV6-1	-	TRBJ2-7	-	TGTGCCAGCAGTGAACCCGCTTTAGGATTCGACGAGCAGTACTTC	CASSEPALGFDEQYF
TRBV20-1	-	TRBJ1-6	-	TGCAGTGCTAGAGATGAGGAGAGGTTCCATAATTCACCCCTCCACTTT	CSARDEERFHNSPLHF
TRBV7-8	-	TRBJ2-7	-	TGTGCCAGCAGCTTAATGGCAAGGGAGCTGGTCGAGCAGTACTTC	CASSLMARELVEQYF
TRBV5-1	TRBD1	TRBJ1-2	-	TGCGCCAGCAGCTTGCCCGGGACAGGATCAAGGGGCTACACCTTC	CASSLPGTGSRGYTF